This T cell receptor (beta chain) is drawn from a study of T cell responses to AZD1222 COVID-19 vaccine. Overall study findings and caveats: With dominance at 160-218 and 743-854, vaccine-associated CD4 TCRs spanned spike. Reportedly, nearly half the spike-specific TCRs target unmutated variant regions.

Per the germline V gene, CDR1 is SGHTS and CDR2 is YDEGEE. The CDR3 is 14 residues long. Trimming removed 0 bases at V and 2 bases at J, with 8 bases between. Measured with immunoSEQ multiplex PCR; TCRdb has only the in-frame clones, and not every one. The repertoire holds 150,000 to 200,000 clones, with about 92% as singletons. Worth noting for this clone: As yet, its antigen is unknown.

The TCR originated in an adult who received the AZD1222 COVID-19 vaccine. This sequence joins TRBV5-8 and TRBJ1-2; D call uncertain. The sample was peripheral blood, taken 28 days after the second AZD1222 dose. Written as DNA, the CDR3 is TGTGCCAGCAGCTTGGGTCCTAAGAACTATGGCTACACCTTC. This codes for CASSLGPKNYGYTF.